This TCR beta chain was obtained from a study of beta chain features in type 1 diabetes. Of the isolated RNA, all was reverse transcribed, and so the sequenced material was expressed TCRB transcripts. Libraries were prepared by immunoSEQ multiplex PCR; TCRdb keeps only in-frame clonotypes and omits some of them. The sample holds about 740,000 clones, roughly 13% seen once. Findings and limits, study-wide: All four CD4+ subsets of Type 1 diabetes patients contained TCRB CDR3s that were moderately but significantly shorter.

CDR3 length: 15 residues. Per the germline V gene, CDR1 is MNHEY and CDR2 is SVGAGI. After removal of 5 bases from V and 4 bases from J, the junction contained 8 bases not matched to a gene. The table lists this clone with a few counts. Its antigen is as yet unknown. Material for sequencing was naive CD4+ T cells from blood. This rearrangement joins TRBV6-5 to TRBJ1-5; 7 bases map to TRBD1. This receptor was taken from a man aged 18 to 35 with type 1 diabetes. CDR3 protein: CASSPGQAMNQPQHF. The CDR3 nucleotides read TGTGCCAGCAGTCCCGGACAGGCGATGAATCAGCCCCAGCATTTT.